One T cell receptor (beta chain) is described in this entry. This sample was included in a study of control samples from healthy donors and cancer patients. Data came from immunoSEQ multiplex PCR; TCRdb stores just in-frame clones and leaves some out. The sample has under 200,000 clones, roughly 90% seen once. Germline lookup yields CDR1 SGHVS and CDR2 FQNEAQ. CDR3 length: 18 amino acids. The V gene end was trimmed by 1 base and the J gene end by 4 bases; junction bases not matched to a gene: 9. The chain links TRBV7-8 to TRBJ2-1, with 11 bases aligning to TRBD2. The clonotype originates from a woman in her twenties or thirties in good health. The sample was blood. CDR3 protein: CASSLDHGASGRYNEQFF. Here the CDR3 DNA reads TGTGCCAGCAGCTTAGACCATGGGGCTAGCGGGAGGTACAATGAGCAGTTCTTC.